The 9 T cell receptor beta chains below all came from one sample that was sequenced in a study of blood T cell repertoires in COVID-19. Measured with immunoSEQ multiplex PCR; TCRdb has only the in-frame clones, and not every one. The sample lists approximately 270,000 clones; more than 80% were seen once. The sequenced material came from PBMCs or T cells enriched from blood (not recorded which). These receptors originate from a woman in her twenties or thirties with acute COVID-19.

The chain employs TRBV28 and TRBJ1-5; D perhaps matches TRBD1 (6 bases). Germline loops: CDR1 MDHEN, CDR2 SYDVKM. This CDR3 is built from 15 residues. V was clipped by 3 bases and J by 3 bases, with 12 bases between them. CDR3 protein: CASSFPTGFNQPQHF. The CDR3 DNA is TGTGCCAGCAGTTTCCCGACAGGCTTCAATCAGCCCCAGCATTTT.

This clone was counted only a few times. J is TRBJ1-1 and V is TRBV3-1 (or the pseudogene TRBV3-2); D is unresolved. Trimming left V 3 bases short and J 6 bases short, with 14 bases between. Germline V gene data show CDR1 as LGHDT and CDR2 as YNNKEL (reference sequence). The CDR3 extends over 14 amino acids. Written as DNA, the CDR3 is TGTGCCAGCAGCCAGTTAACAGAAACCCCTGAAGCTTTCTTT. It codes for CASSQLTETPEAFF.

The CDR3: CASSLPGDEAFF. The CDR3 bases are TGCGCCAGCAGCTTGCCGGGTGATGAAGCTTTCTTT. This sequence joins TRBV5-1 and TRBJ1-1, with no clear D. Deletions cut 1 base from V and 7 bases from J, with 8 bases between. The CDR3 has 12 amino acids. The germline V gene has CDR1 SGHRS and CDR2 YFSETQ.

This CDR3 reads CASSRLAGVPNEQFF. The DNA of the CDR3 is TGTGCCAGCAGTCGACTAGCGGGAGTCCCCAATGAGCAGTTCTTC. The genes are TRBV6-5 and TRBJ2-1; 12 bases map to TRBD2. This CDR3 is 15 amino acids long. The germline gives CDR1 MNHEY, CDR2 SVGAGI. Trimming at V came to 5 bases and at J to 6 bases, leaving 5 bases not matched to a gene.

The rearrangement uses TRBV9 and TRBJ2-2, with 9 positions matching TRBD2. Germline V gives CDR1 SGDLS, CDR2 YYNGEE. The junction had 4 bases not matched to a gene; V was cut back by 4 bases and J by 6 bases. The CDR3 is 14 amino acids. The CDR3 coding sequence is TGTGCCAGCAGCCCCGCGGGGGGGCCCGGGGAGCTGTTTTTT. This sequence encodes CASSPAGGPGELFF.

The chain uses TRBV7-9 and TRBJ2-7; D is unresolved. CDR3 length equals 13 residues. CDR1 and CDR2 (germline): SEHNR, FQNEAQ (reference sequence). V lost 0 bases and J 3 bases, leaving 6 bases between the germline ends. In DNA form, the CDR3 reads TGTGCCAGCAGCTTAGCGACAAGCTACGAGCAGTACTTC. This translates into CASSLATSYEQYF. Complete variable domain (other parts from reference TRBV7-9 and TRBJ2-7): DTGVSQNPRHKITKRGQNVTFRCDPISEHNRLYWYRQTLGQGPEFLTYFQNEAQLEKSRLLSDRFSAERPKGSFSTLEIQRTEQGDSAMYLCASSLATSYEQYFGPGTRLTVT.

The rearrangement links TRBV7-3 to TRBJ2-7; 10 nucleotides align to TRBD1. The germline V gene has CDR1 SGHTA and CDR2 FQGTGA. There are 13 residues in the CDR3. With V trimmed by 5 bases and J by 7 bases, 5 bases remained unmatched. The CDR3 region has the DNA TGTGCCAGCAGCCCGGGACAGGGGAGGGAGCAGTACTTC. This codes for CASSPGQGREQYF.

The chain is built from TRBV21-1 and TRBJ2-7; the DNA was not used to check the table's D call, TRBD2. TRBV21-1 is a documented pseudogene. This CDR3 has 16 amino acids. CDR3 sequence reads: CASSKIGLAGGDEQYF. The DNA of the CDR3 is TGTGCCAGCAGCAAAATTGGACTAGCGGGGGGCGACGAGCAGTACTTC.

The chain links TRBV4-1 to TRBJ1-2; a weak D match, TRBD1 (6 bases). The CDR3 extends over 18 amino acids. V lost 1 base, J lost 0 bases, and 18 bases lay in between. Per germline, CDR1 MGHRA and CDR2 YSYEKL. The DNA of the CDR3 is TGCGCCAGCAGCCAAGGACAGGCGGCCTCGTTAGCTAACTATGGCTACACCTTC. Translated: CASSQGQAASLANYGYTF.